Following are 5 T cell receptor beta chains from one sample sequenced in a study of CXCR3-negative and CXCR3-positive naive CD8 T cells. Study results and limitations: Naive CXCR3-positive cells had TRB CDR3s more hydrophobic than those of CXCR3-negative naive cells.

Through 5' RACE with UMI labels, the TRB cDNA libraries were prepared. TCRdb reprocessed the 5' RACE reads, keeping one entry per CDR3 protein, no DNA. In all, the sample yields approximately 130,000 distinct CDR3 sequences. Their antigen targets remain unknown. The material sequenced was naive CXCR3+ CD8+ T cells from blood. This sample's subset: CD45RO-CCR7+CD27+CD95- naive CD8+ T cells expressing CXCR3 (TNR3+). All receptors come from a human donor in good health. Some clones in this sample may be carry-over from other donors' samples.

The CDR3 reads CASRGTAYGYTF. The rearrangement links TRBV25-1 to TRBJ1-2; without DNA, the TCRdb call of TRBD1 cannot be checked. Germline V gene sequence: CDR1 MGHDK, CDR2 SYGVNS. This CDR3 is built from 12 residues.

The chain carries TRBV7-6 and TRBJ2-1; no DNA is available, so the TRBD2 call from TCRdb remains unchecked. Germline V lookup: CDR1 SGHVS, CDR2 FNYEAQ. The CDR3 is made up of 16 amino acids. The chain's CDR3 is CASSRSGLAVYNERFF.

CDR3 in amino acids: CSAQETGDYGYTF. J is TRBJ1-2 and V is TRBV20-1; the TCRdb call, TRBD1, lacks DNA for checking. Germline assignment: CDR1 DFQATT and CDR2 SNEGSKA (reference sequence). The CDR3 is made up of 13 amino acids.

This sequence joins TRBV15 and TRBJ2-1; no DNA is available, so the TRBD2 call from TCRdb remains unchecked. In germline, CDR1 is LNHNV, CDR2 YYDKDF (reference sequence). The CDR3 has 16 amino acids. The CDR3 here is CATSKRTSIANNEQFF. Combining the CDR3 with reference TRBV15 and TRBJ2-1 gives the whole variable domain DAMVIQNPRYQVTQFGKPVTLSCSQTLNHNVMYWYQQKSSQAPKLLFHYYDKDFNNEADTPDNFQSRRPNTSFCFLDIRSPGLGDTAMYLCATSKRTSIANNEQFFGPGTRLTVL.

The chain recombines TRBV28 with TRBJ2-4; no DNA is available, so the TRBD1 call from TCRdb remains unchecked. Per the germline V gene, CDR1 is MDHEN and CDR2 is SYDVKM. The CDR3 spans 15 residues. The CDR3 loop reads CASTWGGGAKNIQYF.